The clone carrying this TCR beta chain was observed at least ten times. Its antigen is unknown. V lost 4 bases to trimming and J lost 4 bases, with 19 bases between them. Germline CDR1 SGHDT, CDR2 YYEEEE. This CDR3 has 16 residues. The data belong to a study of CD8 T cells in ankylosing spondylitis. For TCR beta, libraries came from quantitative 5'-RACE with molecular barcodes. TCRdb reprocessed the 5' RACE reads with MiXCR, giving one entry per CDR3 protein. Seen here are 700,000 to 850,000 distinct CDR3 sequences, roughly 10% observed once, and the top ten hold 0.51%. Study conclusions and caveats: Within peripheral blood, clones linked to disease were CD8+ and relatively rare. One TCR beta motif, made up of several highly homologous variants, appeared characteristic of ankylosing spondylitis blood. In synovial fluid and blood from reactive arthritis, some motif variants were previously reported. The clones that were linked to disease were reported to be significantly enriched in matched synovial fluid samples from ankylosing spondylitis patients.

Sequences were obtained from blood, either unsorted or a sorted T cell fraction (not recorded which). The clonotype comes from a male donor with ankylosing spondylitis. The gene calls are TRBV5-6 and TRBJ2-3; tentatively, D is TRBD2 (5 bases). CDR3 coding DNA: TGTGCCAGCAGCCCATTGACTAATGAGTACTCAGATACGCAGTATTTT. Translating it yields CASSPLTNEYSDTQYF. Looking up the rest from reference TRBV5-6 and TRBJ2-3 gives the full variable domain: DAGVTQSPTHLIKTRGQQVTLRCSPKSGHDTVSWYQQALGQGPQFIFQYYEEEERQRGNFPDRFSGHQFPNYSSELNVNALLLGDSALYLCASSPLTNEYSDTQYFGPGTRLTVL.